Reported below is one TCR beta chain. Produced via immunoSEQ multiplex PCR; TCRdb's table is partial and in-frame only. The data show 100,000 to 110,000 clones, roughly nine tenths seen once. This sample is drawn from a study of control samples from healthy donors and cancer patients. V lost 3 bases and J 0 bases, leaving 11 bases between the germline ends. The CDR3 totals 15 residues. In germline, CDR1 is GTSNPN, CDR2 SVGIG (reference sequence). This rearrangement joins TRBV30 to TRBJ1-4; D is possibly TRBD1 (5 bases). The sequence was collected from a woman aged 50 to 60 in good health. The source material was blood. CDR3 sequence reads: CAWRPLGATNEKLFF. In DNA form, the CDR3 reads TGTGCCTGGAGACCTCTGGGGGCAACTAATGAAAAACTGTTTTTT.